The rows below give T cell receptor beta chains drawn from one sample of a study of PD-1 blockade in classical Hodgkin lymphoma. Some clones are missing from TCRdb's copy, which holds only in-frame ones; the method was immunoSEQ multiplex PCR. The sample yields approximately 3,800 clones, over 80% seen once. Source: CD4+ T cells from blood, taken at baseline. Every receptor here comes from a human donor with classical Hodgkin lymphoma. Each CDR3 is given without its conserved first and last residue. D genes are given only for firm matches.

TRBJ2-1 | TRBV27 | TRBD1 | 14 | ASSLSGQGSGNEQF
TRBJ1-2 | TRBV29-1 | . | 10 | SVAQANYGYT
TRBJ2-2 | TRBV6-5 | TRBD2 | 13 | ASSSAGGRIGELF
TRBJ1-5 | TRBV19 | TRBD1 | 13 | ASSTSHRGNQPQH
TRBJ2-5 | TRBV5-1 | . | 11 | ASSLNRVETQY
TRBJ1-2 | TRBV7-9 | TRBD1 | 15 | ASSFSGQGGTLYGYT
TRBJ2-1 | TRBV2 | TRBD2 | 13 | ASSTSGLSYNEQF
TRBJ1-1 | TRBV5-1 | . | 12 | ASSLGQQNTEAF
TRBJ2-7 | TRBV6-6 | TRBD1 | 14 | ATASWGGDRGNEQY
TRBJ1-1 | TRBV6-1 | . | 12 | ASRGGGRRIEAF